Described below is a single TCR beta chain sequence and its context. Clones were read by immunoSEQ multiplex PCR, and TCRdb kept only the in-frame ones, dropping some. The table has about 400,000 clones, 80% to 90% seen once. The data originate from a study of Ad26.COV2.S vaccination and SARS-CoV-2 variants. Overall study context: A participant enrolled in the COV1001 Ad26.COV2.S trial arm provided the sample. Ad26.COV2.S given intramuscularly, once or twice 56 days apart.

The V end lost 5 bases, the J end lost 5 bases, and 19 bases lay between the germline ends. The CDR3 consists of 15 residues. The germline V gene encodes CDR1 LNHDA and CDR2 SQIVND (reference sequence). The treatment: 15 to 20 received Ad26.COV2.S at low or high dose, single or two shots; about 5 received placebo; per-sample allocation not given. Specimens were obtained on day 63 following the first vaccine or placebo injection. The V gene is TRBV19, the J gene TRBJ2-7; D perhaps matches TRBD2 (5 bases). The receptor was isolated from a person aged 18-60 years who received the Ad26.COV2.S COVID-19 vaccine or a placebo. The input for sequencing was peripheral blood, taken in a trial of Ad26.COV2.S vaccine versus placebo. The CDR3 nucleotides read TGTGCCAGTAGTCCCGGGGTGACGGATGCAAACGAGCAGTACTTC. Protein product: CASSPGVTDANEQYF.